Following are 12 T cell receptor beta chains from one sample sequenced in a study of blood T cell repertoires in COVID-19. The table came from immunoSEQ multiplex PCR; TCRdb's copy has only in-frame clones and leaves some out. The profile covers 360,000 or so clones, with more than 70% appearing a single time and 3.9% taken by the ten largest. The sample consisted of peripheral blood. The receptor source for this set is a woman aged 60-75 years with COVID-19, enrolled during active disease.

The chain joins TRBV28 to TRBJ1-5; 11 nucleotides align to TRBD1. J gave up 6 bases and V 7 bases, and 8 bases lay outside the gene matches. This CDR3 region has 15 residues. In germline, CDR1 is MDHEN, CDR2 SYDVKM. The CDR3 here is CASTPGQGDGQPQHF. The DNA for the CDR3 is TGTGCCAGCACACCGGGACAGGGGGACGGTCAGCCCCAGCATTTT. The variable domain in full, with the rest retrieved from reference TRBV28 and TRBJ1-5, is DVKVTQSSRYLVKRTGEKVFLECVQDMDHENMFWYRQDPGLGLRLIYFSYDVKMKEKGDIPEGYSVSREKKERFSLILESASTNQTSMYLCASTPGQGDGQPQHFGDGTRLSIL.

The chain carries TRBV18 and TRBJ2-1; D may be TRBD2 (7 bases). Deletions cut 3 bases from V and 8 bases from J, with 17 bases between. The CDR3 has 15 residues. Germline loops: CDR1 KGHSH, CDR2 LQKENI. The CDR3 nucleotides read TGTGCCAGCTCACCCCTAGGGGGGGGGAGCGATGAGCAGTTCTTC. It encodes CASSPLGGGSDEQFF.

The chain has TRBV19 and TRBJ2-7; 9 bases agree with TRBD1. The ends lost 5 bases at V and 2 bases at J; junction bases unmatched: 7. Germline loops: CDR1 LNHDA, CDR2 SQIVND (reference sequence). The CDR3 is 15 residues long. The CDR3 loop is CASSLGTGSTYEQYF. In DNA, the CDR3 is TGTGCCAGTAGTCTAGGGACAGGGTCGACCTACGAGCAGTACTTC.

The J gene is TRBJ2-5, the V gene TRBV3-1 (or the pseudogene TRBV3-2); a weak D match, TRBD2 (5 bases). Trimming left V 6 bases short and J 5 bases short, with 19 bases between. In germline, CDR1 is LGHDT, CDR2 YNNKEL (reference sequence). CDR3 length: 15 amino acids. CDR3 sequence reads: CASSPPAEVLETQYF. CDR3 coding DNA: TGTGCCAGCAGTCCTCCAGCGGAGGTACTTGAGACCCAGTACTTC.

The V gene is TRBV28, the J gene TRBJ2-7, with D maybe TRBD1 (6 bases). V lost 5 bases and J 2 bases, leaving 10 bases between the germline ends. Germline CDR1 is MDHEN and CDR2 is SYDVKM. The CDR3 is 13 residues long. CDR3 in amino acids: CASSPTGPYEQYF. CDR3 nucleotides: TGTGCCAGCAGTCCGACAGGACCCTACGAGCAGTACTTC.

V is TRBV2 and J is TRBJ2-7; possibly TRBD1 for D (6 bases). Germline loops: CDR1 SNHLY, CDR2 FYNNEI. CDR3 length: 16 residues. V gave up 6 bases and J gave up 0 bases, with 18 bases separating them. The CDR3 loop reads CASRGNWGPLSYEQYF. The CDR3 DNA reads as TGTGCCAGCAGGGGAAACTGGGGGCCCCTCTCCTACGAGCAGTACTTC.

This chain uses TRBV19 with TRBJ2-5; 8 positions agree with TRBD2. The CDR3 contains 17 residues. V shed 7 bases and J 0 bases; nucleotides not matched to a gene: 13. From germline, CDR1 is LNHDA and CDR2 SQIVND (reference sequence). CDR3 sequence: CASKRSGGPKNQETQYF. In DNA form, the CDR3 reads TGTGCCAGTAAAAGGAGCGGGGGCCCGAAAAACCAAGAGACCCAGTACTTC.

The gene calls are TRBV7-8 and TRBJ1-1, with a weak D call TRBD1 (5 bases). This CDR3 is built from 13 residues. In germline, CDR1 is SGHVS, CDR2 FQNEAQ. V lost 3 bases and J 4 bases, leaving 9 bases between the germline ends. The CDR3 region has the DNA TGTGCCAGCAGCTTGGGGGGGTTCACTGAAGCTTTCTTT. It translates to CASSLGGFTEAFF.

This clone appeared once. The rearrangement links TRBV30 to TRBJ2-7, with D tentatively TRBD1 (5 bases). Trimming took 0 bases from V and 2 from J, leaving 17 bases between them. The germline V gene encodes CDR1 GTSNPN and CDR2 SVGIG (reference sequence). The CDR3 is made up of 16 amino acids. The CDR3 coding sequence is TGTGCCTGGAGTGTGAGTAGGGGAAAGGGTCCCTACGAGCAGTACTTC. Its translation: CAWSVSRGKGPYEQYF.

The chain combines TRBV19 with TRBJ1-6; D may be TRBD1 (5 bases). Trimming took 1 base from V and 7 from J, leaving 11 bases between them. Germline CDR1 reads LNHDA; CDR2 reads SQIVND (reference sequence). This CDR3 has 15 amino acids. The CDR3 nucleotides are TGTGCCAGTAGTATAGGTCGGCAGGGAAATTCACCCCTCCACTTT. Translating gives CASSIGRQGNSPLHF.

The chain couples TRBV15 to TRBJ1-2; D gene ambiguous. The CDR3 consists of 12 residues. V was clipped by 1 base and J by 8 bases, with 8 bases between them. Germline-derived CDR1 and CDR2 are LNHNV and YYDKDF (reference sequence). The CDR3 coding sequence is TGTGCCACCAGCAGAGGGTCAGGAGGCTACACCTTC. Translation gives CATSRGSGGYTF.

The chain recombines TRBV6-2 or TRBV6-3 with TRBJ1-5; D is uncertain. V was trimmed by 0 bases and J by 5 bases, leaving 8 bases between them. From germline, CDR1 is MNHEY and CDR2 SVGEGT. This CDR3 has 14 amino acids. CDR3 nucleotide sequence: TGTGCCAGCAGTTACTCGAGGCAGTATCAGCCCCAGCATTTT. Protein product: CASSYSRQYQPQHF.